These T cell receptor beta chains were read from a single sample in a study of blood T cell repertoires in COVID-19. Some clones are missing from TCRdb's copy, which holds only in-frame ones; the method was immunoSEQ multiplex PCR. This table holds about 370,000 clones, 90% found once. Sequencing used peripheral blood. Every receptor here comes from a man aged 18 to 29 with active or convalescent COVID-19. The CDR3 runs from the conserved cysteine through the conserved F or W. D genes are given only for firm matches. Only part of the rows carry a size: once, few, many, or a class if the clone is expanded.

>TRBV9|TRBJ2-1|-|16|TRBD2
TGTGCCAGCAGCGAGGTCGGGACTAGTTTTCCGGATGAGCAGTTCTTC
CASSEVGTSFPDEQFF
>TRBV7-9|TRBJ2-5|-|14|-
TGTGCCAGCAGCTTTTTAGACGGAGAGGAGACCCAGTACTTC
CASSFLDGEETQYF
>TRBV9|TRBJ1-3|-|15|-
TGTGCCAGCAGCGCCACAGGGTATTCAGGAAACACCATATATTTT
CASSATGYSGNTIYF
>TRBV12-3/TRBV12-4|TRBJ1-2|-|12|-
TGTGCCAGCAGTTGGAGGCTAGATGGCTACACCTTC
CASSWRLDGYTF
>TRBV27|TRBJ1-5|once|13|-
TGTGCCAGCAGTTTATCCCTGCAGGCAGTCCAGCATTTT
CASSLSLQAVQHF
>TRBV19|TRBJ1-1|-|13|-
TGTGCCAGTAGTATAGCTCCGAGGTCTGAAGCTTTCTTT
CASSIAPRSEAFF
>TRBV5-6|TRBJ2-1|-|16|TRBD2
TGTGCCAGCAGCTTGGTGCGGCGGGGGGGCCCCAATGAGCAGTTCTTC
CASSLVRRGGPNEQFF
>TRBV18|TRBJ1-2|-|14|TRBD1
TGTGCCAGCTCACCGGACAGGTCAAGCTATGGCTACACCTTC
CASSPDRSSYGYTF
>TRBV7-8|TRBJ1-4|once|14|-
TGTGCCAGCAGCCCACGAGCGACTAATGAAAAACTGTTTTTT
CASSPRATNEKLFF
>TRBV2|TRBJ2-4|once|11|TRBD2
TGTGCCAGCAGACTTAGCGGGATTCAGTACTTC
CASRLSGIQYF
>TRBV5-6|TRBJ2-7|-|11|-
TGTGCCAGCAGCTCGGACAACGAGCAGTACTTC
CASSSDNEQYF
>TRBV28|TRBJ1-5|-|11|-
TGTGCCAGCAGTTTCGATCAGCCCCAGCATTTT
CASSFDQPQHF
>TRBV19|TRBJ1-6|-|14|-
TGTGCCAGTAGTATTCTTCCAGGAAATTCACCCCTCCACTTT
CASSILPGNSPLHF
>TRBV7-8|TRBJ2-7|once|16|-
TGTGCCAGCAGCTCAGACACGTTAGGGGGGGCCTACGAGCAGTACTTC
CASSSDTLGGAYEQYF
>TRBV5-6|TRBJ1-4|-|17|-
TGTGCCAGCAGCTCCGTTCACGACAACGCGCTTGATGAAAAACTGTTTTTT
CASSSVHDNALDEKLFF
>TRBV5-6|TRBJ1-6|-|14|-
TGTGCCAGCAGCCCACGGGTCCTTGATTCACCCCTCCACTTT
CASSPRVLDSPLHF
>TRBV7-9|TRBJ1-4|-|15|TRBD1
TGTGCCAGCAGCGAGGGACAGGCGGCTAATGAAAAACTGTTTTTT
CASSEGQAANEKLFF
>TRBV19|TRBJ2-7|-|12|TRBD1
TGTGCCAGCGGACAGGGGGTAGGCGAGCAGTACTTC
CASGQGVGEQYF
>TRBV5-1|TRBJ2-3|-|13|-
TGCGCCAGCAGCTGGGTGGGCCCAGATACGCAGTATTTT
CASSWVGPDTQYF
>TRBV7-8|TRBJ1-6|-|18|TRBD1
TGTGCCAGCAGCTCCAGCGAGACAGGGAGCTCCTATAATTCACCCCTCCACTTT
CASSSSETGSSYNSPLHF
>TRBV19|TRBJ2-5|-|15|TRBD2
TGTGCCAGTAGTACCGATAGCGGGAGTGGGGAGACCCAGTACTTC
CASSTDSGSGETQYF
>TRBV4-3|TRBJ1-4|-|16|-
TGCGCCAGCAGCCAAGATCGTTCGGCAACTAATGAAAAACTGTTTTTT
CASSQDRSATNEKLFF
>TRBV27|TRBJ1-5|-|16|-
TGTGCCAGCAGTTTCTACGGGAGGAATAGCAATCAGCCCCAGCATTTT
CASSFYGRNSNQPQHF